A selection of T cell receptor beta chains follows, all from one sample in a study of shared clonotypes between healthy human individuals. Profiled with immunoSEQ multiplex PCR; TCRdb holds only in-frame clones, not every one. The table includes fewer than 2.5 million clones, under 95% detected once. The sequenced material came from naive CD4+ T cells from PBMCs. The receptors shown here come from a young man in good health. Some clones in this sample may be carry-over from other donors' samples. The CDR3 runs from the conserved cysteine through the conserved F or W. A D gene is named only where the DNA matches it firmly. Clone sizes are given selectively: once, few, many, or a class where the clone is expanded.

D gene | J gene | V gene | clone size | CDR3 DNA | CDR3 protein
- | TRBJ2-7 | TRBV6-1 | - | TGTGCCAGCAGTGAGTCGAACCCAGGGGAGGGGGACGAGCAGTACTTC | CASSESNPGEGDEQYF
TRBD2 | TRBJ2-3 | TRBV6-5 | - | TGTGCCAGCAGTTATGGACTAGTCACAGATACGCAGTATTTT | CASSYGLVTDTQYF
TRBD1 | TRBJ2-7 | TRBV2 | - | TGTGCCAGCACGGACAGGAGAACCGGAAGCTCCTACGAGCAGTACTTC | CASTDRRTGSSYEQYF
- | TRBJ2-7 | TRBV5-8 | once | TGTGCCAGCAGCTCCCGAAGGGCGGGGCCCGACTACGAGCAGTACTTC | CASSSRRAGPDYEQYF
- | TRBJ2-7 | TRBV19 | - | TGTGCCAGTAGTCTCTCTCCCCGCCTCTACGAGCAGTACTTC | CASSLSPRLYEQYF
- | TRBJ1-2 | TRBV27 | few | TGTGCCAGCAGTTTTCGGGGAAACTATGGCTACACCTTC | CASSFRGNYGYTF
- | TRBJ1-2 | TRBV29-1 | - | TGCAGCGTTGAAACATCTAGAGGCTCTGGCTATGGCTACACCTTC | CSVETSRGSGYGYTF
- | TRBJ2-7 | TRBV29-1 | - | TGCAGCGGGGGCGGAGTATACGAGCAGTACTTC | CSGGGVYEQYF
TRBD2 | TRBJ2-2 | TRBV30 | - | TGTGCCTGGAGTGTACGGGGGGCGAACACCGGGGAGCTGTTTTTT | CAWSVRGANTGELFF
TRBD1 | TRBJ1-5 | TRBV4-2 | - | TGTGCCAGCAGCCAAGATGCCATCAGGGGGAGAGACCAGCCCCAGCATTTT | CASSQDAIRGRDQPQHF
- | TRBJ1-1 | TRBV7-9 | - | TGTGCCAGCAGCTTAGTTAGGGAGAGCGCCACTGAAGCTTTCTTT | CASSLVRESATEAFF
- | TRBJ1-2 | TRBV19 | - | TGTGCCAGTAACCGGGCAAGAAACTATGGCTACACCTTC | CASNRARNYGYTF
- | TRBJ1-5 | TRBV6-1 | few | TGTGCCAGCAAGGAAGCGTCCAATCAGCCCCAGCATTTT | CASKEASNQPQHF
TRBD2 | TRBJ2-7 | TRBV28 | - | TGTGCCAGCAGTTTAGCGGGAGGCACCTACGAGCAGTACTTC | CASSLAGGTYEQYF
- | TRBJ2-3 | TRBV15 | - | TGTGCCACCAGCAGAACAAGGGCTGGAAACACAGATACGCAGTATTTT | CATSRTRAGNTDTQYF
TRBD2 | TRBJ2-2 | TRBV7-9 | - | TGTGCCAGTAGCGGGAGGGTGAACACCGGGGAGCTGTTTTTT | CASSGRVNTGELFF
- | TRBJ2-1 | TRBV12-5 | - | TGTGCTAGTGGTATGGAGGCCTCGAGCCTCTACAATGAGCAGTTCTTC | CASGMEASSLYNEQFF
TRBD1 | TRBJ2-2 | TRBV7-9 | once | TGTGCCAGCAGCCAAGATTGGGACAGGGTTACAGGCGGGGAGCTGTTTTTT | CASSQDWDRVTGGELFF
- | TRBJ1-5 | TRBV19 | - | TGTGCCAGTAAGGGACCCAAACAACCAGTTCACAATCAGCCCCAGCATTTT | CASKGPKQPVHNQPQHF
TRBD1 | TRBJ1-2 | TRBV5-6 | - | TGTGCCAGCAGCCTCTGGGGGACAGATAACTATGGCTACACCTTC | CASSLWGTDNYGYTF
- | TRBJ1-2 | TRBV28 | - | TGTGCCAGCAGTTTATCTCAGGGAAGCTATGGCTACACCTTC | CASSLSQGSYGYTF
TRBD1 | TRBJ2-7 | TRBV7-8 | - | TGTGCCAGCAGCTTAGATTGGGGACAGGCGATCTCCTACGAGCAGTACTTC | CASSLDWGQAISYEQYF
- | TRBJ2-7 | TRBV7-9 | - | TGTGCCAGCAGCTCCGTCAGTGGGGACGAGCAGTACTTC | CASSSVSGDEQYF
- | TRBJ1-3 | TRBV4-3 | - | TGCGCCAGCAGCCAAGATCCTACCCGAAACACCATATATTTT | CASSQDPTRNTIYF
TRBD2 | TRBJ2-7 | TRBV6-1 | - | TGTGCCTCCCAGCCGCGGGGGGCCTACGAGCAGTACTTC | CASQPRGAYEQYF
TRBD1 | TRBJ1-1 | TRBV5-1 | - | TGCGCCAGCAGGCCACAGGGGGCGCCCACTGAAGCTTTCTTT | CASRPQGAPTEAFF
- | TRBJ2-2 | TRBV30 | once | TGTGCCTGGGGTTACAGGAACACCGGGGAGCTGTTTTTT | CAWGYRNTGELFF
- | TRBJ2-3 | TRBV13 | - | TGTGCCAGCAGCTTAGGCCGGGACGGGGAAAGAGATACGCAGTATTTT | CASSLGRDGERDTQYF
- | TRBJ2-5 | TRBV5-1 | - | TGCGCCAGCAGCTTGGTAAAGGGTAAGCCCGTGGGGGAGACCCAGTACTTC | CASSLVKGKPVGETQYF
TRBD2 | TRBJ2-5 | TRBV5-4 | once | TGTGCCAGCAGCCGATCCACGGGGAGGGGAGAGACCCAGTACTTC | CASSRSTGRGETQYF
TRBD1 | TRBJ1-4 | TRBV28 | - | TGTGCCGGACGAGACAGGGTGGAGGAAAAACTGTTTTTT | CAGRDRVEEKLFF
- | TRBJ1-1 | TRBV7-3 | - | TGTGCCAGCAGCTTCGCCGAGGGCACTGAAGCTTTCTTT | CASSFAEGTEAFF
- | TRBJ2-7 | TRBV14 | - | TGTGCCAGCAGCCACCGATCTCCAAAATACGAGCAGTACTTC | CASSHRSPKYEQYF
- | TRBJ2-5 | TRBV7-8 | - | TGTGCCAGCAGCCCCAGAATTTCAGGGGTCCAAGAGACCCAGTACTTC | CASSPRISGVQETQYF
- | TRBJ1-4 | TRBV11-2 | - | TGTGCCAGCAGCCGGACAGCAACTAATGAAAAACTGTTTTTT | CASSRTATNEKLFF
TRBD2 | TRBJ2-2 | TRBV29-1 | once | TGCAGCGCCCCAGGCCAAGGCGGGAGTGGTACCGGGGAGCTGTTTTTT | CSAPGQGGSGTGELFF
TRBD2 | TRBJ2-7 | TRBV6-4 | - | TGTGCCAGCAGTCCAACTAGCGCCCCGTACTACGAGCAGTACTTC | CASSPTSAPYYEQYF